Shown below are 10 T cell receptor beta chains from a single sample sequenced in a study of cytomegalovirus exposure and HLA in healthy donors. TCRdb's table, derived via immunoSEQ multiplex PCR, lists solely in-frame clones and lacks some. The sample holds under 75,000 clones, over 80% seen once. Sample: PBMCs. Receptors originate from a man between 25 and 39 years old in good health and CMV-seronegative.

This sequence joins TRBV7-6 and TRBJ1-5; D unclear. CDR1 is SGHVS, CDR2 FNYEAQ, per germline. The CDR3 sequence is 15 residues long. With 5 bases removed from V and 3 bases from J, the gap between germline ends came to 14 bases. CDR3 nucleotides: TGTGCCAGCAGCCGCACGTCGGGGTTCAATCAGCCCCAGCATTTT. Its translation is CASSRTSGFNQPQHF.

CDR3 in DNA: TGTGCCAGCAGCCCTCGAGCTAGCGGGATAAACAATGAGCAGTTCTTC. It is translated as CASSPRASGINNEQFF. The chain joins TRBV9 to TRBJ2-1; 9 positions match TRBD2. The germline V gene has CDR1 SGDLS and CDR2 YYNGEE. With 4 bases clipped from V and 5 bases from J, the junction kept 10 bases outside the gene matches. The CDR3 is 16 residues long.

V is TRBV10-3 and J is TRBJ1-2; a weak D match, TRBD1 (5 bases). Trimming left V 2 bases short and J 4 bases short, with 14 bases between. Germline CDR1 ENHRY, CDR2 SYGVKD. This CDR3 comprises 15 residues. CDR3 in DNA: TGTGCCATCAGTGAGCCTGAGGCGGGGGGCTATGGCTACACCTTC. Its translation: CAISEPEAGGYGYTF.

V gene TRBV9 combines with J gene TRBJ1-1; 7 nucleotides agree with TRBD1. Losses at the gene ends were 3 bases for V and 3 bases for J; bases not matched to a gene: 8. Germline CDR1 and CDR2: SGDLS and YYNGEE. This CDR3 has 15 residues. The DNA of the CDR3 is TGTGCCAGCAGCGCCCGACAGGGATCTGACACTGAAGCTTTCTTT. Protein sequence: CASSARQGSDTEAFF.

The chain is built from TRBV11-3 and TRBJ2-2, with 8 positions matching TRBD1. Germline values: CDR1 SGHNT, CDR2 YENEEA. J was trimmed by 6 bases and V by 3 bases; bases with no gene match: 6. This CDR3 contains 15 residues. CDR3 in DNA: TGTGCCAGCAGCTTCCGGACAGGGAGTGCCGGGGAGCTGTTTTTT. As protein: CASSFRTGSAGELFF.

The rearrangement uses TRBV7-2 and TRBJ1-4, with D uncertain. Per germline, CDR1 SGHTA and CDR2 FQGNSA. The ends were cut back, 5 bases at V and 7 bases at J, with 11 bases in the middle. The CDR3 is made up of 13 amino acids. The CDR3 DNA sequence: TGTGCCAGCAGCCCACCAGCGAGTGAAAAACTGTTTTTT. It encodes CASSPPASEKLFF.

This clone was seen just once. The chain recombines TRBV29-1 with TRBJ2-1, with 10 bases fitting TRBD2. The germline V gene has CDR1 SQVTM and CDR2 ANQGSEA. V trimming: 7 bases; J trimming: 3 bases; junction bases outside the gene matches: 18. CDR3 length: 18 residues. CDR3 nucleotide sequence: TGCAGCGCCCCAGGGCTAGCGGGGGCCGAGCTACTCTACAATGAGCAGTTCTTC. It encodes CSAPGLAGAELLYNEQFF.

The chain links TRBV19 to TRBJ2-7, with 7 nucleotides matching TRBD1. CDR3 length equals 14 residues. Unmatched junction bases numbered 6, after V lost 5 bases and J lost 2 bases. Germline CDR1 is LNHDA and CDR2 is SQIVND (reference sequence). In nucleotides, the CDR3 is TGTGCCAGTAGTGCCGGGACAGATACCTACGAGCAGTACGTC. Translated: CASSAGTDTYEQYV.

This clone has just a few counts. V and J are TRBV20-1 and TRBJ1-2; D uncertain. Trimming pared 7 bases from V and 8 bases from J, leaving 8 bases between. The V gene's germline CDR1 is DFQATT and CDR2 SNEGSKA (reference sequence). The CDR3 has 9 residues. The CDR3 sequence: CSVEFGYTF. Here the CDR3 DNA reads TGCAGTGTAGAGTTCGGCTACACCTTC.

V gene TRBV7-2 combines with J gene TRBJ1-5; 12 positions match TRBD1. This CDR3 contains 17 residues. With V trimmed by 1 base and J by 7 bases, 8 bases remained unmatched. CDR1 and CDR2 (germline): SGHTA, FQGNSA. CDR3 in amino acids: CASSLGRDRGLLQPQHF. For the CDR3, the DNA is TGTGCCAGCAGCTTAGGTAGGGACAGGGGGCTTTTACAGCCCCAGCATTTT.